The 28 T cell receptor beta chains presented below share a single source sample, sequenced in a study of shared clonotypes between healthy human individuals. Measured with immunoSEQ multiplex PCR; TCRdb has only the in-frame clones, and not every one. The sample holds around 2.1 million clones, under 95% seen once. The naive CD8 fraction comprised CD45RO-negative cells positively selected for CCR7 and excluded terminally differentiated effector memory CD45RA+ cells. Source material: naive CD8+ T cells from PBMCs. These TCRs come from a man in his late teens or twenties in good health. Some clones in this sample may be carry-over from other donors' samples.

The rearrangement uses TRBV28 and TRBJ2-7; D is undetermined. V was shortened by 3 bases and J by 6 bases, with 9 bases between the two germline ends. CDR1 and CDR2 from the germline V gene are MDHEN and SYDVKM. CDR3 length equals 12 residues. In DNA, the CDR3 is TGTGCCAGCAGTTTTCCGTCGTCCGAGCAGTACTTC. This gives the protein CASSFPSSEQYF.

The chain employs TRBV14 and TRBJ1-4; 7 bases are shared with TRBD1. The CDR3 consists of 15 residues. After removal of 3 bases from V and 8 bases from J, the junction contained 9 bases not matched to a gene. Germline V gene sequence: CDR1 SGHDN, CDR2 FVKESK. The CDR3 here is CASSHAAGQREKLFF. The DNA of the CDR3 is TGTGCCAGCAGCCACGCCGCGGGACAGCGGGAAAAACTGTTTTTT.

The chain uses TRBV10-2 and TRBJ2-5; the match to TRBD2 covers 11 bases. The ends lost 8 bases at V and 4 bases at J; junction bases unmatched: 3. CDR1 and CDR2 (germline): WSHSY, SAAADI. The CDR3 totals 13 residues. The DNA for the CDR3 is TGCGCCAGCGGGGGACTAGCGGTAGAGACCCAGTACTTC. Protein product: CASGGLAVETQYF.

The CDR3 loop is CAISDGLAGESSYEQYF. The CDR3 bases are TGTGCCATCAGTGATGGACTAGCGGGAGAGAGCTCCTACGAGCAGTACTTC. The rearrangement links TRBV10-3 to TRBJ2-7; 13 nucleotides agree with TRBD2. Germline CDR1 reads ENHRY; CDR2 reads SYGVKD. The CDR3 contains 17 residues. J lost 0 bases, V lost 3 bases, and 5 bases had no gene match.

This clone was detected only a few times. The rearrangement joins TRBV7-8 to TRBJ1-1, with 8 bases that match TRBD1. V shed 4 bases, J shed 12 bases, and the junction held 7 bases outside the gene matches. The CDR3 sequence is 12 residues long. Germline V gives CDR1 SGHVS, CDR2 FQNEAQ. The CDR3 bases are TGTGCCAGCAGCTCCATGGACAGGGCGCCTTTCTTT. It specifies CASSSMDRAPFF.

J is TRBJ2-5 and V is TRBV7-2; TRBD1 aligns across 7 bases. After removal of 5 bases from V and 8 bases from J, the junction contained 11 bases not matched to a gene. The CDR3 totals 14 residues. Per the germline V gene, CDR1 is SGHTA and CDR2 is FQGNSA. In DNA, the CDR3 is TGTGCCAGCAGCCCATTCCGGGACAGCTCAACCCAGTACTTC. This gives the protein CASSPFRDSSTQYF.

V and J are TRBV7-6 and TRBJ2-3, with D possibly being TRBD2 (5 bases). V shed 5 bases and J shed 7 bases, with 13 bases lying between them. This CDR3 has 13 residues. The germline CDR1 and CDR2 sequences are SGHVS and FNYEAQ. CDR3 coding DNA: TGTGCCAGCAGCCCCGGGCGAGGGAATACGCAGTATTTT. Translation: CASSPGRGNTQYF. Based on the CDR3 plus reference TRBV7-6 and TRBJ2-3, the full variable domain is GAGVSQSPRYKVTKRGQDVALRCDPISGHVSLYWYRQALGQGPEFLTYFNYEAQQDKSGLPNDRFSAERPEGSISTLTIQRTEQRDSAMYRCASSPGRGNTQYFGPGTRLTVL.

The chain recombines TRBV15 with TRBJ2-1; 10 bases match TRBD2. The CDR3 sequence is 15 residues long. The ends lost 3 bases at V and 8 bases at J; junction bases unmatched: 7. The germline CDR1 and CDR2 sequences are LNHNV and YYDKDF (reference sequence). The DNA for the CDR3 is TGTGCCACCAGCAGTTCGCTAGCGGGAGCGGATGAGCAGTTCTTC. Encoded protein: CATSSSLAGADEQFF.

The V and J genes are TRBV9 and TRBJ2-7; D unresolved. V was trimmed by 3 bases and J by 1 base, leaving 8 bases between them. The CDR3 is 13 amino acids. CDR1 is SGDLS and CDR2 is YYNGEE in the germline V gene. CDR3 in DNA: TGTGCCAGCAGCGCCCAGGCGTCCTACGAGCAGTACTTC. Protein sequence: CASSAQASYEQYF.

The chain couples TRBV6-1 to TRBJ2-2; D gene uncertain. The CDR3 runs 15 residues. CDR1 MNHNS and CDR2 SASEGT come from the germline V gene. Trimming left V 6 bases short and J 1 base short, with 12 bases between. The CDR3 region is CASRGTAWNTGELFF. The CDR3 DNA follows: TGTGCCAGCAGGGGAACGGCTTGGAACACCGGGGAGCTGTTTTTT.

The CDR3 protein is CASSLVLSLRETQYF. CDR3 nucleotide sequence: TGTGCCAGCAGCTTAGTCCTGTCCCTGAGGGAGACCCAGTACTTC. The chain has TRBV7-8 and TRBJ2-5; D not resolved. CDR1 is SGHVS, CDR2 FQNEAQ, per germline. V gave up 1 base and J gave up 5 bases, with 14 bases separating them. This CDR3 has 15 residues.

The gene calls are TRBV15 and TRBJ2-5; D remains ambiguous. Trimming removed 1 base at V and 4 bases at J, with 10 bases between. Germline CDR1 LNHNV, CDR2 YYDKDF (reference sequence). This CDR3 has 14 amino acids. CDR3 region: CATSRVGSGETQYF. The CDR3 coding sequence is TGTGCCACCAGCAGAGTAGGGTCGGGAGAGACCCAGTACTTC. The full variable domain, its missing parts supplied by reference TRBV15 and TRBJ2-5, is DAMVIQNPRYQVTQFGKPVTLSCSQTLNHNVMYWYQQKSSQAPKLLFHYYDKDFNNEADTPDNFQSRRPNTSFCFLDIRSPGLGDTAMYLCATSRVGSGETQYFGPGTRLLVL.

The V gene is TRBV28, the J gene TRBJ2-2; D is unclear. The germline V gene encodes CDR1 MDHEN and CDR2 SYDVKM. The V end was cut by 3 bases, the J end by 5 bases, with 19 bases between. The CDR3 is 17 amino acids. The CDR3 sequence: CASSLRLVVSGTGELFF. The CDR3 DNA reads TGTGCCAGCAGTTTGCGGCTAGTTGTATCTGGTACCGGGGAGCTGTTTTTT.

This chain joins TRBV4-3 and TRBJ2-1; D is possibly TRBD2 (5 bases). Per the germline V gene, CDR1 is LGHNA and CDR2 is YSLEER. V was clipped by 2 bases and J by 7 bases, with 15 bases between them. The length of the CDR3 is 15 residues. The CDR3 DNA follows: TGCGCCAGCAGCCAACCACTAGGATCTTTGAATGAGCAGTTCTTC. Translating it yields CASSQPLGSLNEQFF.

The chain employs TRBV7-9 and TRBJ2-7; D uncertain. CDR3 length: 13 amino acids. Germline V gene sequence: CDR1 SEHNR, CDR2 FQNEAQ (reference sequence). With 4 bases removed from V and 5 bases from J, the gap between germline ends came to 12 bases. DNA of the CDR3: TGTGCCAGCAGCTGGGCAGGACGGGACGAGCAGTACTTC. Amino acids: CASSWAGRDEQYF.

The chain has TRBV27 and TRBJ1-2; D gene unclear. Per germline, CDR1 MNHEY and CDR2 SMNVEV (reference sequence). The V end was cut by 5 bases, the J end by 3 bases, with 13 bases between. The CDR3 sequence is 14 residues long. CDR3 protein: CASSPLRRDYGYTF. The CDR3 bases are TGTGCCAGCAGTCCCCTGAGGCGGGACTATGGCTACACCTTC.

V gene TRBV29-1 combines with J gene TRBJ2-7; D possibly corresponds to TRBD1 (6 bases). The V gene lost 6 bases and the J gene lost 6 bases, with 12 bases spanning the gap. Germline CDR1 SQVTM, CDR2 ANQGSEA. CDR3 length: 11 residues. The CDR3 sequence: CSVPTGGEQYF. The CDR3 nucleotides are TGCAGCGTGCCGACAGGTGGCGAGCAGTACTTC.

This clone was counted a single time. This chain uses TRBV18 with TRBJ1-5; a weak D match, TRBD1 (5 bases). The CDR3 is made up of 15 amino acids. The V gene lost 3 bases and the J gene lost 10 bases, with 19 bases spanning the gap. Germline-derived CDR1 and CDR2 are KGHSH and LQKENI. DNA of the CDR3: TGTGCCAGCTCACCGAGCGGGACTCAAAGGGGACCCCAGCATTTT. It yields the protein CASSPSGTQRGPQHF.

This clone was found once. The chain has TRBV7-9 and TRBJ2-3; D not certain. This CDR3 contains 15 residues. Germline loops: CDR1 SEHNR, CDR2 FQNEAQ (reference sequence). V lost 5 bases to trimming and J lost 2 bases, with 14 bases between them. The CDR3 sequence is CASSPSPFPTDTQYF. CDR3 DNA: TGTGCCAGCAGCCCCTCGCCTTTTCCCACAGATACGCAGTATTTT.

The V gene is TRBV28, the J gene TRBJ2-7; D is perhaps TRBD2 (6 bases). Germline CDR1 is MDHEN and CDR2 is SYDVKM. V was cut by 5 bases and J by 2 bases, with 16 bases left in between. This CDR3 spans 15 amino acids. The CDR3 loop is CASSQPGTSTYEQYF. The CDR3 nucleotides are TGTGCCAGCAGTCAACCCGGGACTTCAACCTACGAGCAGTACTTC.

This chain uses TRBV9 with TRBJ2-1; 9 bases fit TRBD2. There are 16 residues in the CDR3. The V gene end was trimmed by 6 bases and the J gene end by 8 bases; junction bases not matched to a gene: 15. Germline V gives CDR1 SGDLS, CDR2 YYNGEE. The CDR3 is CASTETGAGGKHEQFF. Here the CDR3 DNA reads TGTGCCAGCACCGAAACGGGAGCGGGAGGTAAACATGAGCAGTTCTTC. The whole variable domain, filled in from reference TRBV9 and TRBJ2-1, reads DSGVTQTPKHLITATGQRVTLRCSPRSGDLSVYWYQQSLDQGLQFLIQYYNGEERAKGNILERFSAQQFPDLHSELNLSSLELGDSALYFCASTETGAGGKHEQFFGPGTRLTVL.

This clone was seen only once. This CDR3 is CASRAGPRNSNQPQHF. The CDR3, as DNA: TGTGCCAGCAGAGCGGGACCACGGAATAGCAATCAGCCCCAGCATTTT. This chain connects TRBV2 to TRBJ1-5; weak D call: TRBD1 (5 bases). The CDR3 runs to 16 residues. Trimming shortened V by 6 bases and J by 0 bases, and 15 bases separated the two germline ends. The germline V gene encodes CDR1 SNHLY and CDR2 FYNNEI.

The chain joins TRBV11-3 to TRBJ2-3; 11 bases align to TRBD2. Germline V gene data show CDR1 as SGHNT and CDR2 as YENEEA. Trimming at V came to 5 bases and at J to 2 bases, leaving 15 bases not matched to a gene. The CDR3 extends over 19 amino acids. The CDR3 coding sequence is TGTGCCAGCAGCCCCAATCCCCGGCTAGCGGGAGGTCTCACAGATACGCAGTATTTT. This codes for CASSPNPRLAGGLTDTQYF.

Turning to this clone: Distinct nucleotide sequences in the sample also encode this CDR3. V gene TRBV7-2 combines with J gene TRBJ2-1; the match to TRBD2 covers 10 bases. The germline gives CDR1 SGHTA, CDR2 FQGNSA. V lost 1 base to trimming and J lost 4 bases; unmatched junction nucleotides: 4. This CDR3 contains 16 residues. CDR3 region: CASSLVGTSAYNEQFF. CDR3 nucleotide sequence: TGTGCCAGCAGCTTAGTCGGGACTAGCGCGTACAATGAGCAGTTCTTC.

In DNA form, the CDR3 reads TGTGCCAGCCGCGGCCTGGGGGAAAAACTGTTTTTT. It encodes CASRGLGEKLFF. This rearrangement joins TRBV11-3 to TRBJ1-4; D is undetermined. From germline, CDR1 is SGHNT and CDR2 YENEEA. V lost 8 bases and J 8 bases, leaving 12 bases between the germline ends. The CDR3 loop spans 12 amino acids.

The chain employs TRBV6-1 and TRBJ1-4; the D gene is possibly TRBD1 (6 bases). CDR3 length equals 13 residues. The germline CDR1 and CDR2 sequences are MNHNS and SASEGT. Trimming removed 10 bases from V and 8 bases from J, with 17 bases in between. As DNA, the CDR3 is TGTGCCACCCGAACAGGGTTGGAGGAAAAACTGTTTTTT. This encodes CATRTGLEEKLFF.

This clone has just one count. The chain uses TRBV5-1 and TRBJ2-7; no definite D call. Trimming pared 0 bases from V and 2 bases from J, leaving 15 bases between. CDR3 length: 16 amino acids. Germline assignment: CDR1 SGHRS and CDR2 YFSETQ. The CDR3 nucleotides read TGCGCCAGCAGCTTGGGGCCCCCAACAGCGCCCTACGAGCAGTACTTC. It specifies CASSLGPPTAPYEQYF.

DNA for the CDR3: TGTGCCAGCAGACCAGGGTTAACAAACGAGCAGTACTTC. This codes for CASRPGLTNEQYF. V and J are TRBV7-9 and TRBJ2-7, with D possibly being TRBD1 (5 bases). The CDR3 totals 13 residues. From germline, CDR1 is SEHNR and CDR2 FQNEAQ (reference sequence). V lost 6 bases and J lost 5, with 14 bases in between.